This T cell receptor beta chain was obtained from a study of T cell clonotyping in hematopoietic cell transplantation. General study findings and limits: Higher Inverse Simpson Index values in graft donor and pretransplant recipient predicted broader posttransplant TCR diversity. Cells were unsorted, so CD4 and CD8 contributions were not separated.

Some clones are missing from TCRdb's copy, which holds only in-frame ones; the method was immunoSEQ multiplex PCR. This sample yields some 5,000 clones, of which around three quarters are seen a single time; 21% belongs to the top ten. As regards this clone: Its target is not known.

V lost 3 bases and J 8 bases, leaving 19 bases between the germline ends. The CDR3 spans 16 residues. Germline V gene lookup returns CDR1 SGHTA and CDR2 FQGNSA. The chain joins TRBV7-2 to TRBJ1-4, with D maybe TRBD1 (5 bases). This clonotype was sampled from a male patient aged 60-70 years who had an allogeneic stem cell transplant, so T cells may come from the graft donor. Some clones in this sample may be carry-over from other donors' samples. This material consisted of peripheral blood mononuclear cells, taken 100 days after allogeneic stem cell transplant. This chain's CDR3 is CASSLAFQGHREKLFF. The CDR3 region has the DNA TGTGCCAGCAGCTTGGCCTTTCAAGGGCACAGGGAAAAACTGTTTTTT.